This is a list of T cell receptor beta chains from one sample in a study of T cells in Graves' hyperthyroidism and ophthalmopathy. TCRdb processed the multiplex PCR reads anew with MiXCR; each CDR3 protein has one entry. The table has 500,000 to 650,000 distinct CDR3 sequences, about 15% seen once. The sequenced material came from blood. These receptors originate from a woman between 40 and 55 years old with Graves' hyperthyroidism. Each CDR3 is given with its conserved first and last residue. Each record gives: CDR3 protein, J gene, V gene.

CDR3 protein: CASSLFSRAVQETQYF
J gene: TRBJ2-5
V gene: TRBV7-3

CDR3 protein: CASSQGGDYNEQFF
J gene: TRBJ2-1
V gene: TRBV4-1

CDR3 protein: CASSTTPGTSGHYEQYF
J gene: TRBJ2-7
V gene: TRBV12-3/TRBV12-4

CDR3 protein: CASSQNGGRETQYF
J gene: TRBJ2-5
V gene: TRBV7-8

CDR3 protein: CATSRGTSRETQYF
J gene: TRBJ2-5
V gene: TRBV15

CDR3 protein: CASLRERQFYYGYTF
J gene: TRBJ1-2
V gene: TRBV2

CDR3 protein: CASSPPRAGGPGEQFF
J gene: TRBJ2-1
V gene: TRBV3-1

CDR3 protein: CSVVALSYNEQFF
J gene: TRBJ2-1
V gene: TRBV29-1

CDR3 protein: CSAFGGTSALKETQYF
J gene: TRBJ2-5
V gene: TRBV20-1

CDR3 protein: CAGSLDAGTAFEAFF
J gene: TRBJ1-1
V gene: TRBV5-1

CDR3 protein: CASSESEVQETQYF
J gene: TRBJ2-5
V gene: TRBV6-1

CDR3 protein: CALTGTQNTEAFF
J gene: TRBJ1-1
V gene: TRBV6-2/TRBV6-3

CDR3 protein: CSAIPPSGASKDEQFF
J gene: TRBJ2-1
V gene: TRBV20-1

CDR3 protein: CASSLDVGLTLYGYTF
J gene: TRBJ1-2
V gene: TRBV7-2

CDR3 protein: CASSESIYGGQETQYF
J gene: TRBJ2-5
V gene: TRBV10-2

CDR3 protein: CASQRDPLYNEQFF
J gene: TRBJ2-1
V gene: TRBV9

CDR3 protein: CASSFRRPPHEQYF
J gene: TRBJ2-7
V gene: TRBV28

CDR3 protein: CASTEPVTGVTGELFF
J gene: TRBJ2-2
V gene: TRBV12-3/TRBV12-4

CDR3 protein: CASSRYRDSDEKLFF
J gene: TRBJ1-4
V gene: TRBV5-6

CDR3 protein: CASRDRGHYNEQFF
J gene: TRBJ2-1
V gene: TRBV6-1

CDR3 protein: CSVEPGQGLRAFF
J gene: TRBJ1-1
V gene: TRBV29-1

CDR3 protein: CSVEGGRTEAFF
J gene: TRBJ1-1
V gene: TRBV29-1

CDR3 protein: CASSVAVASYEQYF
J gene: TRBJ2-7
V gene: TRBV9

CDR3 protein: CASSYSVAGVRAGELFF
J gene: TRBJ2-2
V gene: TRBV6-6

CDR3 protein: CASSATASGKLFF
J gene: TRBJ1-4
V gene: TRBV9

CDR3 protein: CASSSGQGSSPLHF
J gene: TRBJ1-6
V gene: TRBV7-9

CDR3 protein: CAGSLDSGEQFF
J gene: TRBJ2-1
V gene: TRBV5-4

CDR3 protein: CASSQDWSKGEQYF
J gene: TRBJ2-7
V gene: TRBV14

CDR3 protein: CASSPGERAAGYTF
J gene: TRBJ1-2
V gene: TRBV3-1

CDR3 protein: CASSNPRFPEQYF
J gene: TRBJ2-7
V gene: TRBV6-1

CDR3 protein: CASSLADQARFEQYF
J gene: TRBJ2-7
V gene: TRBV5-1

CDR3 protein: CASSGTLAGVSYEQYF
J gene: TRBJ2-7
V gene: TRBV2

CDR3 protein: CASSPWTGGLLQPQHF
J gene: TRBJ1-5
V gene: TRBV3-1

CDR3 protein: CSVANSNQETQYF
J gene: TRBJ2-5
V gene: TRBV29-1

CDR3 protein: CASSQVGQEGSPLHF
J gene: TRBJ1-6
V gene: TRBV4-1

CDR3 protein: CSVEPLGENEQFF
J gene: TRBJ2-1
V gene: TRBV29-1

CDR3 protein: CSAEAGTSNTGELFF
J gene: TRBJ2-2
V gene: TRBV20-1

CDR3 protein: CASGTTGNGNQPQHF
J gene: TRBJ1-5
V gene: TRBV6-1

CDR3 protein: CASSLAWMTGSTQLVYEQYF
J gene: TRBJ2-7
V gene: TRBV7-9

CDR3 protein: CASSPVTGNTEAFF
J gene: TRBJ1-1
V gene: TRBV5-1

CDR3 protein: CASSFGGTDNQPQHF
J gene: TRBJ1-5
V gene: TRBV5-1

CDR3 protein: CASSGGREESYNEQFF
J gene: TRBJ2-1
V gene: TRBV6-1

CDR3 protein: CASRIQLNTEAFF
J gene: TRBJ1-1
V gene: TRBV27

CDR3 protein: CASSPQGGDEQFF
J gene: TRBJ2-1
V gene: TRBV7-9

CDR3 protein: CAWSLPGQGKNEQYF
J gene: TRBJ2-7
V gene: TRBV30